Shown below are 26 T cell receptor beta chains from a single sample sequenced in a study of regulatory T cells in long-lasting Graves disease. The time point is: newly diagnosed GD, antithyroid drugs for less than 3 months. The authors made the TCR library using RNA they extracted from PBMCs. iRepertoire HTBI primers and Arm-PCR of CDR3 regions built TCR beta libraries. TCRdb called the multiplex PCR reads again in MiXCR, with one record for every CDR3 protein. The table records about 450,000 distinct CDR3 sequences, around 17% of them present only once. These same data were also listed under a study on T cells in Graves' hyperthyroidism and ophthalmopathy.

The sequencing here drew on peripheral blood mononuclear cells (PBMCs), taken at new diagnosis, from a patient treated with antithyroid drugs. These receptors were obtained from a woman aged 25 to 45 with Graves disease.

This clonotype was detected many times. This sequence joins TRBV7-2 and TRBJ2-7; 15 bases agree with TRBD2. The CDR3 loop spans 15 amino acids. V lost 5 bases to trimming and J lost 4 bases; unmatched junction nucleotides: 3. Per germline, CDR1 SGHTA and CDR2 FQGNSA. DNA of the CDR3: TGTGCCAGCAGCGCGGGACTAGCGGGAGGTTACGAGCAGTACTTC. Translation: CASSAGLAGGYEQYF.

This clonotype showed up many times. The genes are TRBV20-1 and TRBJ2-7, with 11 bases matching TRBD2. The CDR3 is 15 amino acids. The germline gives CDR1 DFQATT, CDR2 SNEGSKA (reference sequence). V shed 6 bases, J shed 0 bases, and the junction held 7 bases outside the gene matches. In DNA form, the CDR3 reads TGCAGTGCGTCCGGGACTAGCGGCATCTCCTACGAGCAGTACTTC. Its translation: CSASGTSGISYEQYF.

CDR3: CASTDWTGEKSHNEQFF. In DNA, the CDR3 is TGTGCCAGCACCGACTGGACAGGGGAGAAGAGCCACAATGAGCAGTTCTTC. The chain recombines TRBV6-2 or TRBV6-3 with TRBJ2-1, with TRBD1 matching over 9 bases. Germline CDR1 and CDR2: MNHEY and SVGEGT. This CDR3 contains 17 residues. J gave up 5 bases and V 7 bases, and 15 bases lay outside the gene matches.

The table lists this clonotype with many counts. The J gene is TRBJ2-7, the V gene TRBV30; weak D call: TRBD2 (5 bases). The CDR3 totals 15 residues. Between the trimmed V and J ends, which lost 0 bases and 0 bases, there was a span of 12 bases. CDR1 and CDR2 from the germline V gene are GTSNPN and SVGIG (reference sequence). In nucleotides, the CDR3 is TGTGCCTGGAGTGTTAGACTACCGTACTCCTACGAGCAGTACTTC. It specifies CAWSVRLPYSYEQYF. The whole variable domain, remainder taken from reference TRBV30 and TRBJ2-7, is SQTIHQWPATLVQPVGSPLSLECTVEGTSNPNLYWYRQAAGRGLQLLFYSVGIGQISSEVPQNLSASRPQDRQFILSSKKLLLSDSGFYLCAWSVRLPYSYEQYFGPGTRLTVT.

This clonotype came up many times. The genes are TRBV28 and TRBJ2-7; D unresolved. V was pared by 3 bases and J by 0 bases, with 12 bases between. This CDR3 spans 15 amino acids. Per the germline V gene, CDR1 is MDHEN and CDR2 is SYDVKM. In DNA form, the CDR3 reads TGTGCCAGCAGTTTTGGCCCCGAGAGCTCCTACGAGCAGTACTTC. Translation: CASSFGPESSYEQYF. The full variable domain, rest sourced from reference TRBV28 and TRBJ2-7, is DVKVTQSSRYLVKRTGEKVFLECVQDMDHENMFWYRQDPGLGLRLIYFSYDVKMKEKGDIPEGYSVSREKKERFSLILESASTNQTSMYLCASSFGPESSYEQYFGPGTRLTVT.

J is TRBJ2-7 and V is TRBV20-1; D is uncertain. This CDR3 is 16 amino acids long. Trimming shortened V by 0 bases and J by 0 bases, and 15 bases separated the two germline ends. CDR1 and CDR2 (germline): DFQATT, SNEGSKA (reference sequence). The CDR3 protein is CSARDLVRSYSYEQYF. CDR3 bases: TGCAGTGCTAGAGATTTAGTCCGGTCATACTCCTACGAGCAGTACTTC.

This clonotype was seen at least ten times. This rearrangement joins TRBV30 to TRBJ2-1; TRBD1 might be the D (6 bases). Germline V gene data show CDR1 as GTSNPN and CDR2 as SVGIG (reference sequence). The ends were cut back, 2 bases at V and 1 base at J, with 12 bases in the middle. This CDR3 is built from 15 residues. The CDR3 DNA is TGTGCCTGGAGTCTTTGGGGGCAGTCCTACAATGAGCAGTTCTTC. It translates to CAWSLWGQSYNEQFF. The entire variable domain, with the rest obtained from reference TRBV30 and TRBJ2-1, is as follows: SQTIHQWPATLVQPVGSPLSLECTVEGTSNPNLYWYRQAAGRGLQLLFYSVGIGQISSEVPQNLSASRPQDRQFILSSKKLLLSDSGFYLCAWSLWGQSYNEQFFGPGTRLTVL.

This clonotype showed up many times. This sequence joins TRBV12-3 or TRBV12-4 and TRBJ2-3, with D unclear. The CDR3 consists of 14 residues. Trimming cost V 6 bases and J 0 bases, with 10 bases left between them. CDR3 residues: CASSDGPSTDTQYF. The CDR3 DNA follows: TGTGCCAGCAGCGATGGGCCTAGCACAGATACGCAGTATTTT.

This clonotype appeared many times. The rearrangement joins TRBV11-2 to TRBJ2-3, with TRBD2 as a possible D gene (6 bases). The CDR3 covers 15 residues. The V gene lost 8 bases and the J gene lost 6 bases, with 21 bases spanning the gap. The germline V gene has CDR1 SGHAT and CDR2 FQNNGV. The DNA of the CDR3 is TGTGCCAGCGCCCTTCCCGGAGGGGAGCGGGATACGCAGTATTTT. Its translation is CASALPGGERDTQYF.

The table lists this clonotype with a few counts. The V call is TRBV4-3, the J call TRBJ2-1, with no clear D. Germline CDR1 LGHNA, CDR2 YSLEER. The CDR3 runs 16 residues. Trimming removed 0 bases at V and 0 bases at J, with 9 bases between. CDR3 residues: CASSQEVPSSYNEQFF. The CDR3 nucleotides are TGCGCCAGCAGCCAAGAAGTCCCGAGCTCCTACAATGAGCAGTTCTTC.

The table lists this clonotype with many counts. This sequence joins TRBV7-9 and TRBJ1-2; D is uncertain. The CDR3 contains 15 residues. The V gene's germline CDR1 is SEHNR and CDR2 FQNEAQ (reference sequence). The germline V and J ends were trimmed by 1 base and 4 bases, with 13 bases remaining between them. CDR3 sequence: CASSLVGGESYGYTF. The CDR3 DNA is TGTGCCAGCAGCTTAGTAGGTGGGGAATCCTATGGCTACACCTTC.

The CDR3 region is CASSVEDRGTDTQYF. The CDR3 DNA reads as TGTGCCAGCAGCGTAGAGGACAGGGGCACAGATACGCAGTATTTT. The chain is built from TRBV9 and TRBJ2-3, with 8 bases identical to TRBD1. This CDR3 spans 15 amino acids. V was pared by 0 bases and J by 1 base, with 1 base of the junction left unmatched. The germline CDR1 and CDR2 sequences are SGDLS and YYNGEE.

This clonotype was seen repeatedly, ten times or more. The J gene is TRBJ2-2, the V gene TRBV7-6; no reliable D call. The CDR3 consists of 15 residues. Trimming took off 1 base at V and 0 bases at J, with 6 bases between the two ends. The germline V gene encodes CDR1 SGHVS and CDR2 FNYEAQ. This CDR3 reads CASSLGLSNTGELFF. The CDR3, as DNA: TGTGCCAGCAGCTTAGGACTCTCGAACACCGGGGAGCTGTTTTTT.

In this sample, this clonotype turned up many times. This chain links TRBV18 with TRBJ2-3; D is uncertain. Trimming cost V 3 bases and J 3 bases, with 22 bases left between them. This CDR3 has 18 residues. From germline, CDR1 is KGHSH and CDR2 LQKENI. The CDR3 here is CASSPEASQSAGTDTQYF. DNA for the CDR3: TGTGCCAGCTCACCCGAAGCTTCACAGTCTGCTGGTACAGATACGCAGTATTTT.

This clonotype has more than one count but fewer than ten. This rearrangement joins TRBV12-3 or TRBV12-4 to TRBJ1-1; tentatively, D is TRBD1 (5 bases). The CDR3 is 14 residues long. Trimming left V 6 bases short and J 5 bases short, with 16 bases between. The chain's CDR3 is CASSPLLGETEAFF. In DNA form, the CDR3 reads TGTGCCAGCAGCCCTTTATTAGGGGAAACTGAAGCTTTCTTT.

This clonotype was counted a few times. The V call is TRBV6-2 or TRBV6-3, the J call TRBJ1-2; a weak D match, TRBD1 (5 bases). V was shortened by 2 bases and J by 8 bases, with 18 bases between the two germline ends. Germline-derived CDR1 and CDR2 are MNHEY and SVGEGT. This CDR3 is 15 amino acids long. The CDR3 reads CASSYGRDAMWGYTF. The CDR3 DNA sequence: TGTGCCAGCAGTTACGGCAGGGACGCTATGTGGGGCTACACCTTC.

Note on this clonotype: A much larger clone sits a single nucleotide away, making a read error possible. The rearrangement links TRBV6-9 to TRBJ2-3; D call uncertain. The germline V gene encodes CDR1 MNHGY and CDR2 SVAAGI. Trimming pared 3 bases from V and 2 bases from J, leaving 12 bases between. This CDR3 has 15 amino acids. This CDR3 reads CASSYLRVPTDTQYF. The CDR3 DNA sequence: TGTGCCAGCAGTTACCTTCGCGTACCCACAGATACGCAGTATTTT.

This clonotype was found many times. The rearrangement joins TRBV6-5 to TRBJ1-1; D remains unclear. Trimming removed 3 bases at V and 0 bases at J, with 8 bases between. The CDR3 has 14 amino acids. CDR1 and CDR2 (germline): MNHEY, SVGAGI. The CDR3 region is CASSYSMMNTEAFF. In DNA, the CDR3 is TGTGCCAGCAGTTATAGTATGATGAACACTGAAGCTTTCTTT.

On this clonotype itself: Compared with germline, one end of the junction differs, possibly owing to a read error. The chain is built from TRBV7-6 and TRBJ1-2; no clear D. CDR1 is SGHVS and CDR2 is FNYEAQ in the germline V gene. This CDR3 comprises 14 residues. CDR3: CASSLKRASYGYTF. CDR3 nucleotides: TGTGCCAGCAGCCTCAAGCGGGCGAGCTATGGGTACACCTTC.

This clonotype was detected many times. CDR3 in DNA: TGCAGCGTTACGGGCGCGGGCCGACCCTACGAGCAGTACTTC. Residues: CSVTGAGRPYEQYF. This chain links TRBV29-1 with TRBJ2-7; D is possibly TRBD2 (5 bases). CDR1 and CDR2 (germline): SQVTM, ANQGSEA. V lost 5 bases and J 2 bases, leaving 16 bases between the germline ends. The CDR3 loop spans 14 amino acids.

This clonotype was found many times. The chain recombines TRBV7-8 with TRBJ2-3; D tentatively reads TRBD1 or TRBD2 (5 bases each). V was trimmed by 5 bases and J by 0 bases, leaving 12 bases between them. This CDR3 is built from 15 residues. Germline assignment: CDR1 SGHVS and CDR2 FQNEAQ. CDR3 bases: TGTGCCAGCAGCCCAGCCGGGGCAAGCACAGATACGCAGTATTTT. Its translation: CASSPAGASTDTQYF.

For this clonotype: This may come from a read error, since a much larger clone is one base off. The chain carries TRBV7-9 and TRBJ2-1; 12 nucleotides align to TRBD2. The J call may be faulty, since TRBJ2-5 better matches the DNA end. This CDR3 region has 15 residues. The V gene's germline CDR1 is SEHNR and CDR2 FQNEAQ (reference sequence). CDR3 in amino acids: CASSQSGLAGETQYF. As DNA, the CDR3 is TGTGCTAGCAGCCAGTCGGGACTAGCGGGAGAGACCCAGTACTTC.

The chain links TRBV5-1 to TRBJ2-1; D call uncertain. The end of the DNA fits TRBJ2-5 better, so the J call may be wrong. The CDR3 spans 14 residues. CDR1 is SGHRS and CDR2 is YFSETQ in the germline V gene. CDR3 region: CASGYLGEKETQYF. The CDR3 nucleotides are TGCGCCAGCGGGTACTTAGGAGAAAAAGAGACCCAGTACTTC.

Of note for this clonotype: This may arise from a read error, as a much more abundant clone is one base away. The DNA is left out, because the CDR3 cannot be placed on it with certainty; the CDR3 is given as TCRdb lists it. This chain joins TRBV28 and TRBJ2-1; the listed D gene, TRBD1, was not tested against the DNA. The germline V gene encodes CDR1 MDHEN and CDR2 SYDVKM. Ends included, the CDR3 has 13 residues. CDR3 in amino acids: CASSFGAGREQFF.

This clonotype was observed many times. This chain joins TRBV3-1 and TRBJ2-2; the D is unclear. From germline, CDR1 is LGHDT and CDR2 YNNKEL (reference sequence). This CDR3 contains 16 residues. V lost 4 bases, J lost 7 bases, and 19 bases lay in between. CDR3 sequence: CASSPLPGRPDGELFF. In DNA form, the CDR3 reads TGTGCCAGCAGCCCCCTTCCTGGACGGCCGGACGGGGAGCTGTTTTTT.

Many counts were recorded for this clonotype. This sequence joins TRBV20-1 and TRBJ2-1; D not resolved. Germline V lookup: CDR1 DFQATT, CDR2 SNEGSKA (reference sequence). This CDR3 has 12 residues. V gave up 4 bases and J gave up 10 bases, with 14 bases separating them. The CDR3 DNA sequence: TGCAGTGCTATACTGGGGATTGTGGAGCAGTTCTTC. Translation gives CSAILGIVEQFF.